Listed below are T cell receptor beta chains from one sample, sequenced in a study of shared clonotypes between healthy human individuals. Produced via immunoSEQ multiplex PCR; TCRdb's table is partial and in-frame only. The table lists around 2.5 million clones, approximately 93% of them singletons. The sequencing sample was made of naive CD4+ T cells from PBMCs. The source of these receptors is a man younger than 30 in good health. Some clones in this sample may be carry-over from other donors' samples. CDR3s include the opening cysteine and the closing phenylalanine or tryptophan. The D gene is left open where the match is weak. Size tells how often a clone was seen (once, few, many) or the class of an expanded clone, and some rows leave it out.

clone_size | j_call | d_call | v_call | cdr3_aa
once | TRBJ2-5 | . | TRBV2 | CASSVTGLQETQYF
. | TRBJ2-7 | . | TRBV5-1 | CASGHEGTDYEQYF
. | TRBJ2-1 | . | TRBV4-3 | CASSPFPRGLNEQFF
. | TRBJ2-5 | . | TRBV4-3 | CASSQGSGETQYF
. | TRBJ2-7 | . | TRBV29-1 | CSVVEGAYEQYF
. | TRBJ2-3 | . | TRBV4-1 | CASSQVAVGVRDTQYF
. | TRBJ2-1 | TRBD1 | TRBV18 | CASSSLQGAGEQFF
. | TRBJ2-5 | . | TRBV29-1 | CSLLSLQETQYF
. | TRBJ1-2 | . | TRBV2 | CASTGRILGYGYTF
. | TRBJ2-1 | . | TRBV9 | CASSVETLRRNEQFF
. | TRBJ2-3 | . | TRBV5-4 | CASSNPAGGTDTQYF
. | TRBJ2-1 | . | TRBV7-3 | CASSLDLYNEQFF
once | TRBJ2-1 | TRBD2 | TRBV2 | CASTSTSGSKYEQFF
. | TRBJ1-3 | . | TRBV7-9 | CASSLPLTSGNTIYF
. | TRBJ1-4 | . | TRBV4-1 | CASSRPGATNEKLFF
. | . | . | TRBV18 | CASSPRRASEQYF
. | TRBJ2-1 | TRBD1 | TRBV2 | CASSSTPDRVNEQFF
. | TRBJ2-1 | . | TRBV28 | CASSLGALEQFF
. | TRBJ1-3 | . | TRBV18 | CASPGLVGNTIYF
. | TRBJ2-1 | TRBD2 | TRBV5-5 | CASSTGLAGGEQFF
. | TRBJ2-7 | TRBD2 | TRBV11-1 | CASKLSSGSYEQYF
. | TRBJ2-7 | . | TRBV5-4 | CASSKGQGKGKEQYF
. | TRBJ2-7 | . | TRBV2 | CASKRGSHEQYF
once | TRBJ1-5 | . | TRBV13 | CASSRGRRPSGNQPQHF
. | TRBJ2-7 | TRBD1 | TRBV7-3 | CASSVGTGSSYEQYF
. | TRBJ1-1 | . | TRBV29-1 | CSVRPGQLNTEAFF
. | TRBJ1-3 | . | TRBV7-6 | CASSLIRPDPSGNTIYF
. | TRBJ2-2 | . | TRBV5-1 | CASSTMDLRGELFF
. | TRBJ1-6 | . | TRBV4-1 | CASSQPRNGSPLHF
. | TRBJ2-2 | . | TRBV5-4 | CASSPEGSPRSGELFF
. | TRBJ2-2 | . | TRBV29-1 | CSLDGGLTGELFF
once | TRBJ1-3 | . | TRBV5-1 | CASSFSRGSGNTIYF
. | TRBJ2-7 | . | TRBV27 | CASSQMRSFQQYF
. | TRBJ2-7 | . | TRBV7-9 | CASSFRGSSYEQYF
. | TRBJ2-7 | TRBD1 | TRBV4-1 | CASSESGTGSYEQYF
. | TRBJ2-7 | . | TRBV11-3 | CASSLDGGTYEQYF